The 10 T cell receptor beta chains below all came from one sample that was sequenced in a study of blood T cell repertoires in COVID-19. Repertoires were generated with immunoSEQ multiplex PCR, while TCRdb's copy carries only in-frame clones and drops some. The sample lists just over 75,000 clones, about 85% occurring once. Sequencing input: peripheral blood. Every receptor here comes from a man aged 55 to 70 with active or convalescent COVID-19.

The rearrangement uses TRBV7-2 and TRBJ2-1; possibly TRBD1 for D (6 bases). The CDR3 has 16 residues. The V gene lost 3 bases and the J gene lost 3 bases, with 15 bases spanning the gap. CDR1 and CDR2 (germline): SGHTA, FQGNSA. In nucleotides, the CDR3 is TGTGCCAGCAGCTTTGGGGGCTTCCGAGGCTACAATGAGCAGTTCTTC. Amino acids: CASSFGGFRGYNEQFF.

This chain joins TRBV6-4 and TRBJ1-6; 8 nucleotides match TRBD1. With 6 bases clipped from V and 1 base from J, the junction kept 5 bases outside the gene matches. Germline CDR1 and CDR2: MRHNA and SNTAGT. The CDR3 spans 16 residues. This CDR3 is CASRGQGSSYNSPLHF. In DNA, the CDR3 is TGTGCCAGCAGAGGACAGGGTAGTTCCTATAATTCACCCCTCCACTTT.

The V call is TRBV10-3, the J call TRBJ2-3; the D gene is possibly TRBD2 (5 bases). The CDR3 has 15 amino acids. Germline V CDR1 and CDR2: ENHRY, SYGVKD. The V end was cut by 10 bases, the J end by 6 bases, with 23 bases between. CDR3 nucleotides: TGTGCCACCGGGAAGGATTTTGGCGGGCCGGATACGCAGTATTTT. It specifies CATGKDFGGPDTQYF.

A word on this clone: The sample contains more than one DNA sequence encoding this CDR3. This sequence joins TRBV6-1 and TRBJ1-2; 10 positions match TRBD1. Germline V CDR1 and CDR2: MNHNS, SASEGT. The V and J ends lost 1 base and 7 bases, in that order; junction bases with no gene match: 0. The CDR3 spans 13 residues. CDR3 amino acids: CASSEGTGGGYTF. CDR3 nucleotides: TGTGCCAGCAGTGAAGGGACAGGGGGTGGCTACACCTTC.

This clone was recorded many times. V and J are TRBV19 and TRBJ1-1, with D possibly matching TRBD1 (5 bases). CDR1 LNHDA and CDR2 SQIVND come from the germline V gene (reference sequence). The CDR3 has 15 amino acids. The V end lost 3 bases, the J end lost 3 bases, and 14 bases lay between the germline ends. The CDR3 DNA is TGTGCCAGTAGTATCCCCACCGACAGTTACACTGAAGCTTTCTTT. This translates into CASSIPTDSYTEAFF. Full variable domain (missing parts from reference TRBV19 and TRBJ1-1): DGGITQSPKYLFRKEGQNVTLSCEQNLNHDAMYWYRQDPGQGLRLIYYSQIVNDFQKGDIAEGYSVSREKKESFPLTVTSAQKNPTAFYLCASSIPTDSYTEAFFGQGTRLTVV.

J is TRBJ2-7 and V is TRBV5-4, with 8 nucleotides matching TRBD1. Germline assignment: CDR1 SGHNT and CDR2 YYREEE (reference sequence). V shed 0 bases and J 4 bases; nucleotides not matched to a gene: 9. The CDR3 loop spans 16 amino acids. The CDR3 DNA is TGTGCCAGCAGCTTGGCTGGGGCAGGGGGCGCTTACGAGCAGTACTTC. It encodes CASSLAGAGGAYEQYF.

The chain employs TRBV15 and TRBJ1-2, with TRBD1 matching over 11 bases. Germline lookup yields CDR1 LNHNV and CDR2 YYDKDF (reference sequence). The CDR3 totals 15 residues. J gave up 2 bases and V 3 bases, and 2 bases lay outside the gene matches. In DNA, the CDR3 is TGTGCCACCAGCAGTAGGACAGGGGGCAACTATGGCTACACCTTC. It is translated as CATSSRTGGNYGYTF.

In DNA form, the CDR3 reads TGTGCCATCAGCCGAGGGACAGGGAACAATCAGCCCCAGCATTTT. It specifies CAISRGTGNNQPQHF. The J gene is TRBJ1-5, the V gene TRBV10-3, with TRBD1 matching over 9 bases. This CDR3 region has 15 residues. Germline V gene sequence: CDR1 ENHRY, CDR2 SYGVKD. J was trimmed by 3 bases and V by 6 bases; bases with no gene match: 6.

J is TRBJ1-2 and V is TRBV19; D unresolved. The CDR3 length is 12 residues. The germline V gene encodes CDR1 LNHDA and CDR2 SQIVND (reference sequence). V lost 1 base and J 8 bases, leaving 8 bases between the germline ends. The CDR3 DNA is TGTGCCAGTAGTATAGGATCGGGGGGCTACACCTTC. Translating gives CASSIGSGGYTF.

The CDR3 DNA reads TGTGCCAGCAGCCAAGATTGGGACATGACCGGGGAGCTGTTTTTT. Residues: CASSQDWDMTGELFF. The chain couples TRBV3-1 (or the pseudogene TRBV3-2) to TRBJ2-2, with a possible D match to TRBD1 (6 bases). Germline CDR1 and CDR2: LGHDT and YNNKEL (reference sequence). V was trimmed by 0 bases and J by 5 bases, leaving 10 bases between them. The length of the CDR3 is 15 residues.